This is a list of T cell receptor beta chains from one sample in a study of T cell changes during pregnancy in multiple sclerosis. Measured with immunoSEQ multiplex PCR; TCRdb has only the in-frame clones, and not every one. The repertoire holds about 76,000 clones, around 94% seen once, with around 0.6% in the top ten. Sequenced here: peripheral blood, sampled in the third trimester of pregnancy. Receptors were obtained from a female donor with multiple sclerosis, enrolled in a pregnancy study. Both conserved end residues are part of each CDR3. Each record gives: CDR3 DNA, CDR3 protein, D gene, J gene, clone size, V gene. D genes are given only for firm matches. Expanded clones get a size class; other rows say once, few or many, or leave the size out.

CDR3 DNA: TGTGCCATCAGCGCGACAGGAACTTACGAGCAGTACTTC
CDR3 protein: CAISATGTYEQYF
D gene: -
J gene: TRBJ2-7
clone size: -
V gene: TRBV10-3

CDR3 DNA: TGTGCCAGCAGCTTAAGAAGAGAAGAGACCCAGTACTTC
CDR3 protein: CASSLRREETQYF
D gene: -
J gene: TRBJ2-5
clone size: -
V gene: TRBV7-3

CDR3 DNA: TGCGCCAGCAGGGGTAGCGGGGGGGTAGCGGCCCGGAATGAGCAGTTCTTC
CDR3 protein: CASRGSGGVAARNEQFF
D gene: TRBD2
J gene: TRBJ2-1
clone size: -
V gene: TRBV5-1

CDR3 DNA: TGTGCCAGCAGCGTAGGGACAGGTCAAGAGACCCAGTACTTC
CDR3 protein: CASSVGTGQETQYF
D gene: TRBD1
J gene: TRBJ2-5
clone size: -
V gene: TRBV9

CDR3 DNA: TGTGCCAGCAGCCCCCGACAGGGGGTGAACACTGAAGCTTTCTTT
CDR3 protein: CASSPRQGVNTEAFF
D gene: TRBD1
J gene: TRBJ1-1
clone size: -
V gene: TRBV7-9

CDR3 DNA: TGTGCCAGCAGCCCCCAGAGCGCGGGCACAGATACGCAGTATTTT
CDR3 protein: CASSPQSAGTDTQYF
D gene: -
J gene: TRBJ2-3
clone size: -
V gene: TRBV7-2

CDR3 DNA: TGTGCCAGCAGTTTATATAGCGGGGTTGAGGCAGATACGCAGTATTTT
CDR3 protein: CASSLYSGVEADTQYF
D gene: TRBD2
J gene: TRBJ2-3
clone size: -
V gene: TRBV27

CDR3 DNA: TGTGCCAGTAGTATAGCACAGAGCCGCGTTACTCGTATGAACACTGAAGCTTTCTTT
CDR3 protein: CASSIAQSRVTRMNTEAFF
D gene: -
J gene: TRBJ1-1
clone size: -
V gene: TRBV19

CDR3 DNA: TGTGCCAGCACTCCTGCAGGAAGCTCCTATAATTCACCCCTCCACTTT
CDR3 protein: CASTPAGSSYNSPLHF
D gene: -
J gene: TRBJ1-6
clone size: -
V gene: TRBV19

CDR3 DNA: TGCGCCAGCAGCCAAGTGCCATTAATGACTAGCGGGGACAGGGGTACGCAGTATTTT
CDR3 protein: CASSQVPLMTSGDRGTQYF
D gene: -
J gene: TRBJ2-3
clone size: -
V gene: TRBV4-1

CDR3 DNA: TGTGCCGGATCTAACGGGGGGGACCACTATGGCTACACCTTC
CDR3 protein: CAGSNGGDHYGYTF
D gene: -
J gene: TRBJ1-2
clone size: -
V gene: TRBV6-6

CDR3 DNA: TGTGCCAGCAGGTCACAGATAATGAACACTGAAGCTTTCTTT
CDR3 protein: CASRSQIMNTEAFF
D gene: -
J gene: TRBJ1-1
clone size: -
V gene: TRBV6-1

CDR3 DNA: TGTGCCAGCAGCCCTGGGAACAGGGGAGTTATGTATGGCTACACCTTC
CDR3 protein: CASSPGNRGVMYGYTF
D gene: TRBD1
J gene: TRBJ1-2
clone size: -
V gene: TRBV7-9

CDR3 DNA: TGTGCCAGCAGTTTGATGACAGGTGAAGCTTTCTTT
CDR3 protein: CASSLMTGEAFF
D gene: -
J gene: TRBJ1-1
clone size: -
V gene: TRBV27

CDR3 DNA: TGTGCCAGCGGGCCAGCCTACACCTTC
CDR3 protein: CASGPAYTF
D gene: -
J gene: TRBJ1-2
clone size: -
V gene: TRBV6-1

CDR3 DNA: TGTGCCAGTAGTATATGGACTGCAACTAATGAAAAACTGTTTTTT
CDR3 protein: CASSIWTATNEKLFF
D gene: -
J gene: TRBJ1-4
clone size: once
V gene: TRBV19

CDR3 DNA: TGCGCCAGCAGCTTGTACGGAAGGGGATCTACAGATACGCAGTATTTT
CDR3 protein: CASSLYGRGSTDTQYF
D gene: -
J gene: TRBJ2-3
clone size: once
V gene: TRBV5-1

CDR3 DNA: TGTGCCACTTCGACAGGGCACTATGGCTACACCTTC
CDR3 protein: CATSTGHYGYTF
D gene: TRBD1
J gene: TRBJ1-2
clone size: -
V gene: TRBV19

CDR3 DNA: TGTGCCAGCAGCTTCCTACCCGGGACAGGGGACACCGGGGAGCTGTTTTTT
CDR3 protein: CASSFLPGTGDTGELFF
D gene: TRBD1
J gene: TRBJ2-2
clone size: -
V gene: TRBV7-3

CDR3 DNA: TGTGCCTGGAGTGACACCCCTGGAGGGTCTCGTGGCTACACCTTC
CDR3 protein: CAWSDTPGGSRGYTF
D gene: -
J gene: TRBJ1-2
clone size: -
V gene: TRBV30

CDR3 DNA: TGTGCCAGCAGCCGGAGGAATGAAAAACTGTTTTTT
CDR3 protein: CASSRRNEKLFF
D gene: -
J gene: TRBJ1-4
clone size: -
V gene: TRBV7-2

CDR3 DNA: TGTGCCAGCAGCTTAGGCACAGGGGGAATCCATGAGCAGTTCTTC
CDR3 protein: CASSLGTGGIHEQFF
D gene: TRBD1
J gene: TRBJ2-1
clone size: medium-sized
V gene: TRBV11-2

CDR3 DNA: TGTGCCAGCAGCCCAGGGGGAGGTAATGAAAAACTGTTTTTT
CDR3 protein: CASSPGGGNEKLFF
D gene: TRBD1
J gene: TRBJ1-4
clone size: -
V gene: TRBV7-2

CDR3 DNA: TGTGCCAGCAGTTTGATAGGGGGCGGGAACACCGGGGAGCTGTTTTTT
CDR3 protein: CASSLIGGGNTGELFF
D gene: TRBD1
J gene: TRBJ2-2
clone size: -
V gene: TRBV27

CDR3 DNA: TGCGCCAGCAGCTTGGGGACAGAATTAGGGAAACTGTTTTTT
CDR3 protein: CASSLGTELGKLFF
D gene: -
J gene: TRBJ1-4
clone size: -
V gene: TRBV5-1

CDR3 DNA: TGTGCCAGCAGTTACTCGAGAAGCACAGATACGCAGTATTTT
CDR3 protein: CASSYSRSTDTQYF
D gene: -
J gene: TRBJ2-3
clone size: -
V gene: TRBV6-5

CDR3 DNA: TGTGCCAGCAGCTCGGGGATCACCGCTTCCTACAATGAGCAGTTCTTC
CDR3 protein: CASSSGITASYNEQFF
D gene: -
J gene: TRBJ2-1
clone size: once
V gene: TRBV7-3

CDR3 DNA: TGTGCCAGCAGCATGGACAGGATGGTACGAATGAACACTGAAGCTTTCTTT
CDR3 protein: CASSMDRMVRMNTEAFF
D gene: TRBD1
J gene: TRBJ1-1
clone size: once
V gene: TRBV7-3

CDR3 DNA: TGTGCCAGCAGCGTAAGCGGGTTTTCTAATGAAAAACTGTTTTTT
CDR3 protein: CASSVSGFSNEKLFF
D gene: -
J gene: TRBJ1-4
clone size: few
V gene: TRBV14

CDR3 DNA: TGTGCCAGCACCTCGGGGGGACCCTACGAGCAGTACTTC
CDR3 protein: CASTSGGPYEQYF
D gene: TRBD2
J gene: TRBJ2-7
clone size: -
V gene: TRBV5-6

CDR3 DNA: TGTGCCAGCTCACCAAACAGAGCGAACACTGAAGCTTTCTTT
CDR3 protein: CASSPNRANTEAFF
D gene: -
J gene: TRBJ1-1
clone size: -
V gene: TRBV18

CDR3 DNA: TGTGCCAGCAGAGCCCTAGCGGGGGTGTGGTACGAGCAGTACTTC
CDR3 protein: CASRALAGVWYEQYF
D gene: TRBD2
J gene: TRBJ2-7
clone size: -
V gene: TRBV6-1

CDR3 DNA: TGTGCCAGCAGTGACCCGGTTCCTGCTCTATCTGGGGGGTATGGCTACACCTTC
CDR3 protein: CASSDPVPALSGGYGYTF
D gene: -
J gene: TRBJ1-2
clone size: once
V gene: TRBV6-1

CDR3 DNA: TGTGCCTGGAAGAAGTCCCGGGGGGATTACGAGCAGTACTTC
CDR3 protein: CAWKKSRGDYEQYF
D gene: TRBD2
J gene: TRBJ2-7
clone size: -
V gene: TRBV30

CDR3 DNA: TGCGCCAGCAGTCCCCAGCTTGGCAGGTTTGTAGCCAAAAACATTCAGTACTTC
CDR3 protein: CASSPQLGRFVAKNIQYF
D gene: -
J gene: TRBJ2-4
clone size: -
V gene: TRBV23-1

CDR3 DNA: TGTGCCAGTAGTATAGTCGGGGACAGGTACCTCCACTTT
CDR3 protein: CASSIVGDRYLHF
D gene: TRBD1
J gene: TRBJ1-6
clone size: -
V gene: TRBV19

CDR3 DNA: TGTGCCAGCAGTCGAGCGGGGGGAGGCACCGGGGAGCTGTTTTTT
CDR3 protein: CASSRAGGGTGELFF
D gene: TRBD2
J gene: TRBJ2-2
clone size: -
V gene: TRBV6-4

CDR3 DNA: TGCAGTGCGACCGACAGTGAAGCTTTCTTT
CDR3 protein: CSATDSEAFF
D gene: -
J gene: TRBJ1-1
clone size: -
V gene: TRBV20-1

CDR3 DNA: TGCAGCGTTTTGAGGCAACGAGGGGAAAAACTGTTTTTT
CDR3 protein: CSVLRQRGEKLFF
D gene: -
J gene: TRBJ1-4
clone size: -
V gene: TRBV29-1

CDR3 DNA: TGTGCCAGCAGTTTAGCAAGAGGGGAGACCCAGTACTTC
CDR3 protein: CASSLARGETQYF
D gene: -
J gene: TRBJ2-5
clone size: -
V gene: TRBV7-2

CDR3 DNA: TGTGCCAGTAGTAGAACAGGGGGGGCATACAATGAGCAGTTCTTC
CDR3 protein: CASSRTGGAYNEQFF
D gene: -
J gene: TRBJ2-1
clone size: -
V gene: TRBV19

CDR3 DNA: TGTGCCAACTCAGGACTGGAACTGACAGATACGCAGTATTTT
CDR3 protein: CANSGLELTDTQYF
D gene: -
J gene: TRBJ2-3
clone size: -
V gene: TRBV2

CDR3 DNA: TGTGCCAGCAGCCTTCAGGGTGCCCTGAACACCGGGGAGCTGTTTTTT
CDR3 protein: CASSLQGALNTGELFF
D gene: -
J gene: TRBJ2-2
clone size: -
V gene: TRBV7-2

CDR3 DNA: TGTGCCAGCAGCCGTAAATTACAGGGGGCCGGGGAGCTGTTTTTT
CDR3 protein: CASSRKLQGAGELFF
D gene: TRBD1
J gene: TRBJ2-2
clone size: -
V gene: TRBV4-2

CDR3 DNA: TGTGCCAGCAGGGCTAGCGGTACAGATACGCAGTATTTT
CDR3 protein: CASRASGTDTQYF
D gene: TRBD2
J gene: TRBJ2-3
clone size: -
V gene: TRBV11-2

CDR3 DNA: TGTGCCAGCAGCCGGGACATCTCTGGGGCCAACGTCCTGACTTTC
CDR3 protein: CASSRDISGANVLTF
D gene: -
J gene: TRBJ2-6
clone size: -
V gene: TRBV4-2

CDR3 DNA: TGTGCCAGCAGCGTAGCTCCTAGCAGGGAGACCCAGTACTTC
CDR3 protein: CASSVAPSRETQYF
D gene: -
J gene: TRBJ2-5
clone size: -
V gene: TRBV9

CDR3 DNA: TGTGCGACGCGGGGGGGGGTCACTGAAGCTTTCTTT
CDR3 protein: CATRGGVTEAFF
D gene: -
J gene: TRBJ1-1
clone size: -
V gene: TRBV7-2

CDR3 DNA: TGCAGCGTTAGCAGGCCTGGAGAGCAGTACTTC
CDR3 protein: CSVSRPGEQYF
D gene: -
J gene: TRBJ2-7
clone size: -
V gene: TRBV29-1

CDR3 DNA: TGTGCCTGGGGACACTCTGGAAACACCATATATTTT
CDR3 protein: CAWGHSGNTIYF
D gene: -
J gene: TRBJ1-3
clone size: few
V gene: TRBV30

CDR3 DNA: TGTGCCAGCAGCCCCCGACAGGGCACCACTGAAGCTTTCTTT
CDR3 protein: CASSPRQGTTEAFF
D gene: TRBD1
J gene: TRBJ1-1
clone size: -
V gene: TRBV16

CDR3 DNA: TGTGCCAGCAGCGGACAGGTAGCTGGAAACACCATATATTTT
CDR3 protein: CASSGQVAGNTIYF
D gene: -
J gene: TRBJ1-3
clone size: -
V gene: TRBV9

CDR3 DNA: TGTGCCAGTAGTGACAATTTGGAACTGTTTTTT
CDR3 protein: CASSDNLELFF
D gene: -
J gene: TRBJ1-4
clone size: -
V gene: TRBV19

CDR3 DNA: TGTGCCTGGAGTGCGAGGACAGTAAATAATTCACCCCTCCACTTT
CDR3 protein: CAWSARTVNNSPLHF
D gene: -
J gene: TRBJ1-6
clone size: -
V gene: TRBV30